This T cell receptor (beta chain) was observed in a study of cytomegalovirus exposure and HLA in healthy donors. Overall study findings and caveats: Cytomegalovirus status, reportedly, was diagnosed with high specificity and sensitivity by the classifier. Testing in vitro showed a few CMV-associated chains specific for CMV antigens. Subsequent analysis showed first-cohort TCR clusters tending to co-occur in 95 to 150 validation repertoires. The investigators catalogued some 160 TCR beta chains as cytomegalovirus-associated.

About this clone itself: The antigen remains unidentified.

The germline gives CDR1 SGHAT, CDR2 FQNNGV. V dropped 0 bases and J dropped 5 bases, with 5 bases sitting between them. CDR3 size: 12 residues. The assay was immunoSEQ multiplex PCR, and TCRdb's table has in-frame clones only and misses some. The profile covers 200,000 to 250,000 clones, with approximately 87% appearing a single time and roughly 6% taken by the ten largest. The chain carries TRBV11-2 and TRBJ2-7; D gene uncertain. This TCR came from a woman under 30 in good health and CMV-seronegative. Specimen: PBMCs. The CDR3 bases are TGTGCCAGCAGCTTAGATTCCCACGAGCAGTACTTC. Translating gives CASSLDSHEQYF.